A single sample gave rise to the 25 T cell receptor beta chains below, sequenced in a study of shared clonotypes between healthy human individuals. TCRdb keeps only in-frame clones here, not all; method: immunoSEQ multiplex PCR. The sample records around 580,000 clones, 98% being singletons. CD45RO-negative, CCR7-selected cells formed the naive CD8 fraction, which excluded terminally differentiated effector memory CD45RA+ cells. The sample comprised naive CD8+ T cells sorted from blood. These receptors all come from a man aged 25 to 45 in good health.

The chain joins TRBV7-2 to TRBJ2-1; D might be TRBD2 (5 bases). The germline V gene has CDR1 SGHTA and CDR2 FQGNSA. This CDR3 is 15 amino acids long. V lost 4 bases, J lost 5 bases, and 15 bases lay in between. CDR3 sequence (DNA): TGTGCCAGCAGCTACGCTGTGGAGACTAACAATGAGCAGTTCTTC. Residues: CASSYAVETNNEQFF. Drawing the rest from reference TRBV7-2 and TRBJ2-1, the complete variable domain is GAGVSQSPSNKVTEKGKDVELRCDPISGHTALYWYRQSLGQGLEFLIYFQGNSAPDKSGLPSDRFSAERTGGSVSTLTIQRTQQEDSAVYLCASSYAVETNNEQFFGPGTRLTVL.

V gene TRBV5-4 combines with J gene TRBJ2-7, with D possibly TRBD2 on 6 matching bases. Germline V gives CDR1 SGHNT, CDR2 YYREEE (reference sequence). Trimming cost V 3 bases and J 3 bases, with 19 bases left between them. The CDR3 totals 16 residues. The CDR3 is CASSSEKDYPNYEQYF. The CDR3 DNA is TGTGCCAGCAGCTCAGAGAAGGACTACCCGAACTACGAGCAGTACTTC. Full variable domain (missing parts from reference TRBV5-4 and TRBJ2-7): ETGVTQSPTHLIKTRGQQVTLRCSSQSGHNTVSWYQQALGQGPQFIFQYYREEENGRGNFPPRFSGLQFPNYSSELNVNALELDDSALYLCASSSEKDYPNYEQYFGPGTRLTVT.

The chain links TRBV27 to TRBJ2-1; 9 nucleotides match TRBD2. CDR1 MNHEY and CDR2 SMNVEV come from the germline V gene (reference sequence). V lost 8 bases to trimming and J lost 9 bases; unmatched junction nucleotides: 8. The CDR3 is 13 amino acids. CDR3 region: CASGLAGIREQFF. The CDR3 DNA sequence: TGTGCCAGCGGTCTAGCGGGGATCCGTGAGCAGTTCTTC.

The chain has TRBV11-2 and TRBJ1-5, with D unresolved. This CDR3 comprises 15 residues. V dropped 0 bases and J dropped 0 bases, with 6 bases sitting between them. Germline V gene sequence: CDR1 SGHAT, CDR2 FQNNGV. CDR3 sequence reads: CASSLEQNSNQPQHF. CDR3 sequence (DNA): TGTGCCAGCAGCTTAGAACAGAATAGCAATCAGCCCCAGCATTTT.

The chain is built from TRBV29-1 and TRBJ2-1, with D hard to call. The CDR3 length is 12 residues. Germline V gene data show CDR1 as SQVTM and CDR2 as ANQGSEA. Between the trimmed V and J ends, which lost 3 bases and 3 bases, there was a span of 6 bases. CDR3 sequence: CSVDGDYNEQFF. Written as DNA, the CDR3 is TGCAGCGTTGATGGCGACTACAATGAGCAGTTCTTC.

This clone occurred once. The chain links TRBV12-5 to TRBJ1-5; TRBD1 matches 8 bases. The CDR3 runs to 16 residues. Germline assignment: CDR1 LGHNT and CDR2 FRNRAP. V dropped 1 base and J dropped 5; count of bases not matched to a gene: 7. DNA of the CDR3: TGTGCTAGTGGTTTGGCCTTGGACAGGGATGATCAGCCCCAGCATTTT. Its protein product is CASGLALDRDDQPQHF.

The chain employs TRBV2 and TRBJ2-5, with TRBD2 matching 8 bases. Germline CDR1 reads SNHLY; CDR2 reads FYNNEI. V shed 0 bases, J shed 1 base, and the junction held 4 bases outside the gene matches. This CDR3 has 16 residues. The CDR3 loop reads CASSEAKLAGQETQYF. Here the CDR3 DNA reads TGTGCCAGCAGTGAAGCGAAGCTAGCGGGCCAAGAGACCCAGTACTTC.

A single count supports this clone. This chain connects TRBV28 to TRBJ2-1; possibly TRBD2 for D (6 bases). The length of the CDR3 is 15 residues. Germline CDR1 reads MDHEN; CDR2 reads SYDVKM. With 2 bases removed from V and 4 bases from J, the gap between germline ends came to 12 bases. This CDR3 reads CASSLSGSWYNEQFF. CDR3 sequence (DNA): TGTGCCAGCAGTTTAAGCGGGTCCTGGTACAATGAGCAGTTCTTC.

This clone occurred once. The rearrangement joins TRBV4-1 to TRBJ2-7; TRBD2 is a possible D gene (6 bases). The CDR3 runs 14 residues. Looked up from germline, CDR1 is MGHRA and CDR2 is YSYEKL. Deletions cut 2 bases from V and 4 bases from J, with 12 bases between. The CDR3 spells CASSQIAERYEQYF. The CDR3 coding sequence is TGCGCCAGCAGCCAAATAGCGGAGCGGTACGAGCAGTACTTC.

This chain connects TRBV4-1 to TRBJ2-3; 11 bases are shared with TRBD2. CDR3 length: 22 residues. Germline V gene lookup returns CDR1 MGHRA and CDR2 YSYEKL. The V segment lost 0 bases and the J segment 4 bases; nucleotides outside the gene matches: 21. The chain's CDR3 is CASSQDLSARERGLAEADTQYF. CDR3 nucleotides: TGCGCCAGCAGCCAAGATCTTAGTGCTCGAGAAAGGGGACTAGCGGAGGCAGATACGCAGTATTTT.

This clone turned up a few times. V gene TRBV6-1 combines with J gene TRBJ2-7; 8 bases agree with TRBD1. Looked up from germline, CDR1 is MNHNS and CDR2 is SASEGT. Trimming at V came to 1 base and at J to 5 bases, leaving 7 bases not matched to a gene. The CDR3 spans 15 residues. The CDR3 DNA follows: TGTGCCAGCAGTGAAGAGGGGTCAGGGGGCGACGAGCAGTACTTC. This translates into CASSEEGSGGDEQYF.

The rearrangement links TRBV27 to TRBJ2-3; no clear D gene. The CDR3 runs to 13 residues. Trimming cost V 3 bases and J 4 bases, with 8 bases left between them. Germline CDR1 reads MNHEY; CDR2 reads SMNVEV (reference sequence). As DNA, the CDR3 is TGTGCCAGCAGTTTCTCGCGTCCAGATACGCAGTATTTT. This sequence encodes CASSFSRPDTQYF.

V and J are TRBV27 and TRBJ1-2; 7 bases are shared with TRBD1. From germline, CDR1 is MNHEY and CDR2 SMNVEV (reference sequence). J gave up 1 base and V 6 bases, and 5 bases lay outside the gene matches. This CDR3 is 14 amino acids long. For the CDR3, the DNA is TGTGCCAGCAGCAAGGACAGGAATAACTATGGCTACACCTTC. Its protein product is CASSKDRNNYGYTF.

The chain links TRBV7-9 to TRBJ2-7; 7 nucleotides line up with TRBD2. CDR3 size: 14 residues. V shed 3 bases, J shed 4 bases, and the junction held 6 bases outside the gene matches. Germline lookup yields CDR1 SEHNR and CDR2 FQNEAQ (reference sequence). The CDR3 sequence is CASSFSSGKYEQYF. The CDR3 nucleotides are TGTGCCAGCAGCTTTTCTAGCGGAAAGTACGAGCAGTACTTC.

This sequence joins TRBV5-5 and TRBJ2-7; the match to TRBD2 covers 11 bases. Germline CDR1 is SGHKS and CDR2 is YYEKEE (reference sequence). Germline trimming cut 3 bases from V and 3 bases from J; bases unmatched to any gene: 5. The CDR3 covers 15 residues. CDR3 region: CASSSGLAVNYEQYF. The DNA for the CDR3 is TGTGCCAGCAGCTCGGGACTAGCGGTAAACTACGAGCAGTACTTC.

For the CDR3, the DNA is TGTGCCACCAGCTTCCAGGGCGGCGGCGGGGAGCTGTTTTTT. It codes for CATSFQGGGGELFF. The rearrangement links TRBV15 to TRBJ2-2; the D gene is possibly TRBD1 (5 bases). The ends were cut back, 5 bases at V and 7 bases at J, with 14 bases in the middle. The germline V gene encodes CDR1 LNHNV and CDR2 YYDKDF (reference sequence). The CDR3 length is 14 residues.

This sequence joins TRBV2 and TRBJ2-7; TRBD1 agrees at 8 bases. Germline loops: CDR1 SNHLY, CDR2 FYNNEI. The CDR3 is 15 amino acids. V lost 2 bases to trimming and J lost 7 bases; unmatched junction nucleotides: 10. The CDR3 loop is CASSEFGTGSSEQYF. Here the CDR3 DNA reads TGTGCCAGCAGTGAATTTGGGACAGGAAGTAGTGAGCAGTACTTC.

The chain employs TRBV6-5 and TRBJ2-1; D is unresolved. This CDR3 has 12 residues. Trimming removed 7 bases at V and 9 bases at J, with 13 bases between. Germline CDR1 MNHEY, CDR2 SVGAGI. CDR3 DNA sequence: TGTGCCAGCACGGCCCCTGTTGGTGAGCAGTTCTTC. The encoded protein is CASTAPVGEQFF.

This clone came up once. This chain connects TRBV5-7 to TRBJ2-7; the D gene is possibly TRBD2 (6 bases). TRBV5-7 is an open reading frame whose function is uncertain. V lost 4 bases, J lost 0 bases, and 14 bases lay in between. The CDR3 is 15 residues long. The CDR3 spells CASSRDSRSSYEQYF. The CDR3 DNA is TGTGCCAGCAGCCGGGACTCCCGTAGCTCCTACGAGCAGTACTTC.

V is TRBV9 and J is TRBJ2-3, with 7 nucleotides matching TRBD2. J was trimmed by 4 bases and V by 0 bases; bases with no gene match: 2. Germline V gene data show CDR1 as SGDLS and CDR2 as YYNGEE. This CDR3 contains 14 residues. CDR3 region: CASSVEAGADTQYF. DNA for the CDR3: TGTGCCAGCAGCGTAGAGGCGGGAGCAGATACGCAGTATTTT.

CDR3 in DNA: TGTGCCAGCAGCCCCGAGGGCTGGGGACAGGGGGTTAACACTGAAGCTTTCTTT. It encodes CASSPEGWGQGVNTEAFF. This sequence joins TRBV9 and TRBJ1-1, with 11 bases identical to TRBD1. With 4 bases clipped from V and 2 bases from J, the junction kept 13 bases outside the gene matches. Germline lookup yields CDR1 SGDLS and CDR2 YYNGEE. This CDR3 region has 18 residues.

As for this clone: The sample contains more than one DNA sequence encoding this CDR3. The rearrangement uses TRBV5-1 and TRBJ2-7, with 8 bases identical to TRBD1. Germline CDR1 SGHRS, CDR2 YFSETQ. This CDR3 has 14 amino acids. The V and J ends lost 3 bases and 3 bases, in that order; junction bases with no gene match: 5. Here the CDR3 reads CASSSRQGNYEQYF. The CDR3 coding sequence is TGCGCCAGCAGCTCCCGACAGGGGAACTACGAGCAGTACTTC.

The chain uses TRBV2 and TRBJ1-5; TRBD1 aligns across 9 bases. In germline, CDR1 is SNHLY, CDR2 FYNNEI. The CDR3 contains 14 residues. J lost 4 bases, V lost 5 bases, and 3 bases had no gene match. The chain's CDR3 is CASSRTGDNQPQHF. The CDR3 coding sequence is TGTGCCAGCAGTCGGACAGGGGATAATCAGCCCCAGCATTTT.

The chain recombines TRBV9 with TRBJ2-3; D unclear. Per the germline V gene, CDR1 is SGDLS and CDR2 is YYNGEE. The CDR3 extends over 14 amino acids. Trimming removed 0 bases from V and 2 bases from J, with 7 bases in between. CDR3 residues: CASSVEVYTDTQYF. The CDR3 nucleotides read TGTGCCAGCAGCGTAGAAGTCTACACAGATACGCAGTATTTT.

This chain joins TRBV5-1 and TRBJ1-4; TRBD1 aligns across 9 bases. The CDR3 extends over 14 amino acids. V trimming: 0 bases; J trimming: 11 bases; junction bases outside the gene matches: 5. The germline CDR1 and CDR2 sequences are SGHRS and YFSETQ. The DNA of the CDR3 is TGCGCCAGCAGCTTGGCACAGGGGGCTGGGAAACTGTTTTTT. It translates to CASSLAQGAGKLFF.